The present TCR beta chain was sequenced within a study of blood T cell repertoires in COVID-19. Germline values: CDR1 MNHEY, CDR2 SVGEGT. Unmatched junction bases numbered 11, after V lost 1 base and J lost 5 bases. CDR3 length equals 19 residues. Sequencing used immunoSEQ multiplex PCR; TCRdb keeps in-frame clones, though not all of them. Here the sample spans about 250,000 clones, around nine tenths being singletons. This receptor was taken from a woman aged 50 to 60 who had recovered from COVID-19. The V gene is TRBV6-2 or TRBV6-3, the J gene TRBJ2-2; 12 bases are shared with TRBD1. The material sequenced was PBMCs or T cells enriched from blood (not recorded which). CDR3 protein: CASSYLAGTGGAGTGELFF. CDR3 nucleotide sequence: TGTGCCAGCAGTTACTTGGCCGGGACAGGGGGCGCGGGAACCGGGGAGCTGTTTTTT.